This T cell receptor beta chain was recorded in a study of T cells in Graves' hyperthyroidism and ophthalmopathy. A patient was excluded if there was uncontrolled infection, other autoimmune disease, pregnancy or lactation. Clinical symptoms, serum thyroxine, TRAb, thyroid ultrasound and orbital computed tomography informed diagnoses. Study results and caveats: Ophthalmopathy cases were set apart from stable hyperthyroidism by a 13 V-J model.

The V end lost 1 base, the J end lost 4 bases, and 8 bases lay between the germline ends. Germline assignment: CDR1 LGHDT and CDR2 YNNKEL (reference sequence). The CDR3 is made up of 14 amino acids. Note on this clonotype: The antigen is not known.

Amplification of TCR beta CDR3 regions was performed using RNA transcripts as template. RT-PCR in the first round (using the HTBI primer set) targeted the TCR CDR3. MiXCR, run by TCRdb on the multiplex PCR reads, gives a single entry per CDR3 protein. The sample has roughly 700,000 distinct CDR3 sequences, 15% to 20% seen once. The sequence came from a man aged 45-60 years with Graves' hyperthyroidism. This chain connects TRBV3-1 to TRBJ2-1; D unresolved. Sequencing input: blood. CDR3 amino acids: CASSQVPSYNEQFF. In DNA, the CDR3 is TGTGCCAGCAGCCAAGTCCCCTCATACAATGAGCAGTTCTTC.